A selection of T cell receptor beta chains follows, all from one sample in a study of control samples from healthy donors and cancer patients. Repertoires were generated with immunoSEQ multiplex PCR, while TCRdb's copy carries only in-frame clones and drops some. Of around 130,000 clones listed, roughly 89% are singletons. The sample was blood. These TCRs come from a man in his thirties or forties in good health. CDR3s include the opening cysteine and the closing phenylalanine or tryptophan. Each record gives: CDR3 length, V gene, clone size, J gene, D gene, CDR3 protein, CDR3 DNA. D genes are given only for firm matches. Clone size is shown for a subset of rows, as once, few, many or a class of expanded clone.

cdr3_length: 15
v_call: TRBV5-8
clone_size: -
j_call: TRBJ1-5
d_call: -
cdr3_aa: CASSLDRVGNQPQHF
cdr3_nt: TGTGCCAGCAGCTTGGATAGGGTGGGGAATCAGCCCCAGCATTTT

cdr3_length: 13
v_call: TRBV6-6
clone_size: -
j_call: TRBJ1-2
d_call: TRBD1
cdr3_aa: CAGRRGDFYGYTF
cdr3_nt: TGTGCCGGCCGCAGGGGGGACTTCTATGGCTACACCTTC

cdr3_length: 13
v_call: TRBV30
clone_size: -
j_call: TRBJ1-5
d_call: TRBD1
cdr3_aa: CAWSRGGDQPQHF
cdr3_nt: TGTGCCTGGAGTAGAGGGGGCGATCAGCCCCAGCATTTT

cdr3_length: 16
v_call: TRBV27
clone_size: few
j_call: TRBJ1-2
d_call: TRBD1
cdr3_aa: CATATPGQASNYGYTF
cdr3_nt: TGTGCCACCGCGACACCCGGACAGGCGTCTAACTATGGCTACACCTTC

cdr3_length: 15
v_call: TRBV5-1
clone_size: -
j_call: TRBJ1-3
d_call: -
cdr3_aa: CASSQQMGTGNTIYF
cdr3_nt: TGCGCCAGCAGCCAACAAATGGGTACTGGAAACACCATATATTTT

cdr3_length: 16
v_call: TRBV27
clone_size: -
j_call: TRBJ1-6
d_call: TRBD1
cdr3_aa: CASSLTGGVYNSPLHF
cdr3_nt: TGTGCCAGCAGTTTAACAGGGGGCGTCTATAATTCACCCCTCCACTTT

cdr3_length: 15
v_call: TRBV5-6
clone_size: once
j_call: TRBJ1-4
d_call: -
cdr3_aa: CASSSQQGFVEKLFF
cdr3_nt: TGTGCCAGCAGCTCCCAACAGGGATTTGTTGAAAAACTGTTTTTT

cdr3_length: 15
v_call: TRBV10-3
clone_size: -
j_call: TRBJ1-6
d_call: TRBD1
cdr3_aa: CAIRGQGFGNSPLHF
cdr3_nt: TGTGCCATCAGAGGACAGGGCTTCGGTAATTCACCCCTCCACTTT

cdr3_length: 17
v_call: TRBV19
clone_size: -
j_call: TRBJ1-5
d_call: -
cdr3_aa: CASGSRKLGTLNQPQHF
cdr3_nt: TGTGCCAGTGGAAGTCGAAAGTTAGGGACACTAAATCAGCCCCAGCATTTT

cdr3_length: 15
v_call: TRBV4-1
clone_size: -
j_call: TRBJ1-5
d_call: -
cdr3_aa: CASSQVAQKNQPQHF
cdr3_nt: TGCGCCAGCAGCCAAGTGGCTCAGAAAAATCAGCCCCAGCATTTT

cdr3_length: 16
v_call: TRBV19
clone_size: -
j_call: TRBJ2-2
d_call: TRBD2
cdr3_aa: CASSMGRGGHTGELFF
cdr3_nt: TGTGCCAGTAGTATGGGGAGGGGCGGCCACACCGGGGAGCTGTTTTTT

cdr3_length: 14
v_call: TRBV5-1
clone_size: once
j_call: TRBJ1-2
d_call: -
cdr3_aa: CASSLGQPNYGYTF
cdr3_nt: TGCGCCAGCAGCTTGGGACAGCCGAACTATGGCTACACCTTC

cdr3_length: 15
v_call: TRBV19
clone_size: -
j_call: TRBJ1-1
d_call: -
cdr3_aa: CASSMARGMRTEAFF
cdr3_nt: TGTGCCAGTAGTATGGCCCGGGGTATGAGAACTGAAGCTTTCTTT

cdr3_length: 13
v_call: TRBV27
clone_size: -
j_call: TRBJ1-1
d_call: -
cdr3_aa: CASWDWMNTEAFF
cdr3_nt: TGTGCCAGTTGGGACTGGATGAACACTGAAGCTTTCTTT

cdr3_length: 16
v_call: TRBV24-1
clone_size: -
j_call: TRBJ2-2
d_call: TRBD2
cdr3_aa: CATSELGREAIGELFF
cdr3_nt: TGTGCCACCAGTGAACTTGGCCGGGAGGCAATCGGGGAGCTGTTTTTT

cdr3_length: 14
v_call: TRBV27
clone_size: -
j_call: TRBJ2-1
d_call: -
cdr3_aa: CASSLASSYNEQFF
cdr3_nt: TGTGCCAGCAGTTTGGCAAGCTCCTACAATGAGCAGTTCTTC

cdr3_length: 12
v_call: TRBV19
clone_size: -
j_call: TRBJ1-2
d_call: -
cdr3_aa: CASSIDTGGYTF
cdr3_nt: TGTGCCAGTAGTATAGATACGGGTGGCTACACCTTC

cdr3_length: 13
v_call: TRBV6-2/TRBV6-3
clone_size: few
j_call: TRBJ2-1
d_call: -
cdr3_aa: CASSMGLYNEQFF
cdr3_nt: TGTGCCAGCAGTATGGGACTGTACAATGAGCAGTTCTTC

cdr3_length: 12
v_call: TRBV10-3
clone_size: -
j_call: TRBJ1-1
d_call: -
cdr3_aa: CAIGQENTEAFF
cdr3_nt: TGTGCCATCGGGCAAGAGAACACTGAAGCTTTCTTT

cdr3_length: 13
v_call: TRBV30
clone_size: -
j_call: TRBJ2-1
d_call: -
cdr3_aa: CAWGPSAYNEQFF
cdr3_nt: TGTGCCTGGGGGCCCTCCGCCTACAATGAGCAGTTCTTC

cdr3_length: 15
v_call: TRBV24-1
clone_size: few
j_call: TRBJ1-5
d_call: TRBD1
cdr3_aa: CATRPPMTGDQPQHF
cdr3_nt: TGTGCCACCCGTCCCCCTATGACAGGGGATCAGCCCCAGCATTTT

cdr3_length: 14
v_call: TRBV7-3
clone_size: -
j_call: TRBJ2-1
d_call: TRBD2
cdr3_aa: CASSKSGGANEQFF
cdr3_nt: TGTGCCAGCAGCAAAAGCGGGGGGGCTAATGAGCAGTTCTTC

cdr3_length: 15
v_call: TRBV5-8
clone_size: -
j_call: TRBJ1-6
d_call: -
cdr3_aa: CASSFSELYNSPLHF
cdr3_nt: TGTGCCAGCAGCTTCTCTGAGCTCTATAATTCACCCCTCCACTTT

cdr3_length: 15
v_call: TRBV9
clone_size: once
j_call: TRBJ2-1
d_call: -
cdr3_aa: CASTVTPNSYNEQFF
cdr3_nt: TGTGCCAGCACTGTAACCCCAAACTCCTACAATGAGCAGTTCTTC

cdr3_length: 15
v_call: TRBV5-1
clone_size: once
j_call: TRBJ2-3
d_call: -
cdr3_aa: CASSLEQPSTDTQYF
cdr3_nt: TGCGCCAGCAGCTTGGAACAGCCTAGCACAGATACGCAGTATTTT

cdr3_length: 14
v_call: TRBV10-3
clone_size: -
j_call: TRBJ1-1
d_call: -
cdr3_aa: CAIGGQRLNTEAFF
cdr3_nt: TGTGCCATCGGCGGACAGCGCTTGAACACTGAAGCTTTCTTT

cdr3_length: 19
v_call: TRBV7-8
clone_size: once
j_call: TRBJ1-3
d_call: TRBD1
cdr3_aa: CASSPRPGQGPLSGNTIYF
cdr3_nt: TGTGCCAGCAGCCCCCGTCCGGGACAGGGACCCCTCTCTGGAAACACCATATATTTT

cdr3_length: 12
v_call: TRBV10-3
clone_size: -
j_call: TRBJ2-1
d_call: TRBD2
cdr3_aa: CAISGGGDEQFF
cdr3_nt: TGTGCCATCAGCGGGGGGGGTGATGAGCAGTTCTTC

cdr3_length: 15
v_call: TRBV5-1
clone_size: -
j_call: TRBJ1-4
d_call: -
cdr3_aa: CASSFTLTTDEKLFF
cdr3_nt: TGCGCCAGCAGCTTTACACTTACAACTGATGAAAAACTGTTTTTT

cdr3_length: 16
v_call: TRBV7-9
clone_size: -
j_call: TRBJ2-5
d_call: TRBD1
cdr3_aa: CASSLVVGQAQETQYF
cdr3_nt: TGTGCCAGCAGCTTAGTAGTGGGACAGGCCCAAGAGACCCAGTACTTC

cdr3_length: 14
v_call: TRBV5-1
clone_size: -
j_call: TRBJ1-1
d_call: TRBD1
cdr3_aa: CASRSQGAGTEAFF
cdr3_nt: TGCGCCAGCCGGTCACAGGGGGCCGGGACTGAAGCTTTCTTT

cdr3_length: 15
v_call: TRBV19
clone_size: -
j_call: TRBJ2-6
d_call: TRBD1
cdr3_aa: CASSPQGAGANVLTF
cdr3_nt: TGTGCCAGTAGCCCACAGGGGGCTGGGGCCAACGTCCTGACTTTC

cdr3_length: 15
v_call: TRBV11-2
clone_size: -
j_call: TRBJ2-7
d_call: -
cdr3_aa: CASSRPSRVSYEQYF
cdr3_nt: TGTGCCAGCAGCCGTCCTTCCCGGGTTTCCTACGAGCAGTACTTC

cdr3_length: 14
v_call: TRBV5-1
clone_size: -
j_call: TRBJ1-2
d_call: -
cdr3_aa: CASSLDQGKYGYTF
cdr3_nt: TGCGCCAGCAGCTTGGATCAGGGAAAGTATGGCTACACCTTC

cdr3_length: 13
v_call: TRBV9
clone_size: -
j_call: TRBJ1-2
d_call: TRBD1
cdr3_aa: CASSPQGGYGYTF
cdr3_nt: TGTGCCAGCAGCCCCCAGGGGGGCTATGGCTACACCTTC

cdr3_length: 16
v_call: TRBV29-1
clone_size: -
j_call: TRBJ2-7
d_call: TRBD2
cdr3_aa: CSVDAASGGPSYEQYF
cdr3_nt: TGCAGCGTTGATGCGGCTAGCGGGGGCCCCTCCTACGAGCAGTACTTC

cdr3_length: 14
v_call: TRBV29-1
clone_size: many
j_call: TRBJ1-1
d_call: TRBD1
cdr3_aa: CSVVNRGQGTEAFF
cdr3_nt: TGCAGCGTTGTTAACAGGGGGCAGGGGACTGAAGCTTTCTTT

cdr3_length: 13
v_call: TRBV11-3
clone_size: -
j_call: TRBJ1-2
d_call: -
cdr3_aa: CASSSNVGEGYTF
cdr3_nt: TGTGCCAGCAGCTCAAACGTGGGGGAAGGCTACACCTTC

cdr3_length: 13
v_call: TRBV7-9
clone_size: -
j_call: TRBJ2-1
d_call: -
cdr3_aa: CASSLGQHNEQFF
cdr3_nt: TGTGCCAGCAGCTTAGGGCAGCACAATGAGCAGTTCTTC

cdr3_length: 11
v_call: TRBV6-5
clone_size: -
j_call: TRBJ2-7
d_call: -
cdr3_aa: CASADSYEQYF
cdr3_nt: TGTGCCAGCGCAGATTCCTACGAGCAGTACTTC

cdr3_length: 15
v_call: TRBV7-9
clone_size: -
j_call: TRBJ2-1
d_call: TRBD2
cdr3_aa: CASSFWTSGGGEQFF
cdr3_nt: TGTGCCAGCAGCTTTTGGACTAGCGGGGGCGGTGAGCAGTTCTTC